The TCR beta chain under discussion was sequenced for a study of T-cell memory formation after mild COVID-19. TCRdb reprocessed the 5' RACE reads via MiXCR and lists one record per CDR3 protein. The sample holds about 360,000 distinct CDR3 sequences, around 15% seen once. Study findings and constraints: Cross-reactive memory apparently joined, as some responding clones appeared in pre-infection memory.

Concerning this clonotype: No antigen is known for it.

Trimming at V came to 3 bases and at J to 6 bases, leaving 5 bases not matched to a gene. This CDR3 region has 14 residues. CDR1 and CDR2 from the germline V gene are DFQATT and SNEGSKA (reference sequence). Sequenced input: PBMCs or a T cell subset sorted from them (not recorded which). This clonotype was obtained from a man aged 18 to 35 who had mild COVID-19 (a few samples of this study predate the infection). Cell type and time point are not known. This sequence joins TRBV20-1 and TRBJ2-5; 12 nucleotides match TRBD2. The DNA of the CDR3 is TGCAGTGCTAGTTGGCTAGCGGGGGGGAAGACCCAGTACTTC. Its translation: CSASWLAGGKTQYF.